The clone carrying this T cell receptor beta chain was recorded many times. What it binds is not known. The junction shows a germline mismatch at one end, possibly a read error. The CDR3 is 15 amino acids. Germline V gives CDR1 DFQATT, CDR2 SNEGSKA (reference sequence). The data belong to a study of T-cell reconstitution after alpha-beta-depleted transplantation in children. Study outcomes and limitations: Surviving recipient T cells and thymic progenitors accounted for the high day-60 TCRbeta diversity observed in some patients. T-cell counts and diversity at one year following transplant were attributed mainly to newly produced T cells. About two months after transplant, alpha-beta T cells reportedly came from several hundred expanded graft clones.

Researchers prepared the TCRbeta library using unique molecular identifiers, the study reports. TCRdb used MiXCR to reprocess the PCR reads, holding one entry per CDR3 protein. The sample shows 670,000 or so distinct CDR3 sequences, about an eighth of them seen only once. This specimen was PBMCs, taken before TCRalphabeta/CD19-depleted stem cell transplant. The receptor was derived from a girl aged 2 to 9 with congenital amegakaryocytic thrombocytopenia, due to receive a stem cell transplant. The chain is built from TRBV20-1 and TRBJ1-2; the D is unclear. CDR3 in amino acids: CSARGFSGLDYGYTF. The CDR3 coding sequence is TGCAGTGCCAGAGGCTTTTCCGGGTTAGACTATGGCTACACCTTC.